The sequence of this T cell receptor beta chain was determined in a study of human T cells and chemical hapten exposure. Study details: Weekly scalp doses of diphenylcyclopropenone were given to patients during the approximately 26-week study.

Time point: patch test 3, about 24 weeks after DPC sensitization. Noted treatment: therapeutic diphenylcyclopropenone sensitization with weekly scalp DPC. Samples of blood were obtained prior to the application of each patch test. The library attached unique molecular identifiers to individual cDNA molecules. Under the authors' procedure: Individual samples carried between about 20,000 and 700,000 TCRs, with more than 85,000 as the median. MiXCR was run by TCRdb on the RACE reads, yielding one entry per CDR3 protein. What appears here as the V and J calls and clone size reflects TCRdb's work, not the paper's. Here the sample spans about 160,000 distinct CDR3 sequences, 25% to 30% being singletons. V was clipped by 4 bases and J by 1 base; unmatched bases: 18. CDR3 size: 21 residues. CDR1 is SGHVS, CDR2 FQNEAQ, per germline.

The specimen comprised whole blood, sampled in connection with sensitization to the hapten diphenylcyclopropenone (DPC). This receptor was identified in a woman between 18 and 29 years old with alopecia areata. Some clones in this sample may be carry-over from other donors' samples. The V gene is TRBV7-8, the J gene TRBJ1-3; 11 nucleotides align to TRBD1. The CDR3 DNA reads TGTGCCAGCAGCTCACGAACTACCCGGGACAGGGGGTCAGGTTCTGGAAACACCATATATTTT. Protein sequence: CASSSRTTRDRGSGSGNTIYF.